Below are 22 T cell receptor beta chains sequenced from a single sample in a study of chemoradiotherapy in HPV16-positive cancers. Method: immunoSEQ multiplex PCR; TCRdb's copy keeps in-frame clones and lacks some. The sample contains some 7,400 clones, approximately 80% of which appear only once. Sequences were derived from tumor tissue, sampled from a patient who underwent chemoradiotherapy. The receptors come from a human donor with HPV-associated anogenital cancer.

This rearrangement joins TRBV27 to TRBJ1-4; 7 bases are shared with TRBD1. Per the germline V gene, CDR1 is MNHEY and CDR2 is SMNVEV (reference sequence). This CDR3 is 14 amino acids long. With 5 bases clipped from V and 4 bases from J, the junction kept 4 bases outside the gene matches. CDR3 sequence: CASSRRDSNEKLFF. Here the CDR3 DNA reads TGTGCCAGCAGTCGCCGGGACAGTAATGAAAAACTGTTTTTT.

V usage is TRBV4-1 and J usage is TRBJ1-3; D is unclear. Deletions cut 1 base from V and 0 bases from J, with 7 bases between. Germline CDR1 MGHRA, CDR2 YSYEKL. CDR3 length: 15 amino acids. The CDR3 sequence: CASSQVRGSGNTIYF. CDR3 in DNA: TGCGCCAGCAGCCAAGTCCGAGGCTCTGGAAACACCATATATTTT.

The CDR3 loop reads CASSLAQHQPQHF. The CDR3 nucleotides are TGTGCCAGCAGTTTGGCCCAGCATCAGCCCCAGCATTTT. The chain links TRBV6-5 to TRBJ1-5, with D unresolved. Germline lookup yields CDR1 MNHEY and CDR2 SVGAGI. The CDR3 has 13 amino acids. The V gene lost 4 bases and the J gene lost 5 bases, with 9 bases spanning the gap.

J is TRBJ1-1 and V is TRBV21-1; TRBD1, the table's D call, was not compared with the DNA. TRBV21-1 corresponds to a pseudogene. The CDR3 has 15 amino acids. The CDR3 is CASDTGAGLNTEAFF. DNA of the CDR3: TGTGCCAGCGATACAGGGGCCGGGTTGAACACTGAAGCTTTCTTT.

The chain joins TRBV27 to TRBJ2-1; tentatively, D is TRBD1 (6 bases). Germline V gene lookup returns CDR1 MNHEY and CDR2 SMNVEV (reference sequence). Between the trimmed V and J ends, which lost 5 bases and 2 bases, there was a span of 16 bases. There are 16 residues in the CDR3. CDR3 sequence reads: CASSQQGFGAYNEQFF. In DNA form, the CDR3 reads TGTGCCAGCAGTCAACAGGGATTCGGGGCCTACAATGAGCAGTTCTTC.

The chain uses TRBV7-2 and TRBJ1-3, with D tentatively TRBD1 (5 bases). Germline V gene sequence: CDR1 SGHTA, CDR2 FQGNSA. Trimming cost V 5 bases and J 3 bases, with 11 bases left between them. The CDR3 totals 14 residues. As DNA, the CDR3 is TGTGCCAGCAGCCCATGGGACGGTGGAAACACCATATATTTT. As protein: CASSPWDGGNTIYF.

This rearrangement joins TRBV7-2 to TRBJ2-3; 12 bases are a match to TRBD2. Germline V lookup: CDR1 SGHTA, CDR2 FQGNSA. V was clipped by 5 bases and J by 11 bases; unmatched bases: 8. There are 14 residues in the CDR3. CDR3 DNA sequence: TGTGCCAGCAGCCCCCCAGGACTAGCGGGGCTGCAGTATTTT. Translating gives CASSPPGLAGLQYF. Full variable domain (missing parts from reference TRBV7-2 and TRBJ2-3): GAGVSQSPSNKVTEKGKDVELRCDPISGHTALYWYRQSLGQGLEFLIYFQGNSAPDKSGLPSDRFSAERTGGSVSTLTIQRTQQEDSAVYLCASSPPGLAGLQYFGPGTRLTVL.

The V call is TRBV2, the J call TRBJ2-3, with unresolved D. The CDR3 length is 14 residues. V shed 5 bases and J shed 14 bases, with 23 bases lying between them. From germline, CDR1 is SNHLY and CDR2 FYNNEI. The CDR3 loop reads CASSPKPTPANVYF. CDR3 coding DNA: TGTGCCAGCAGTCCCAAACCGACACCTGCTAATGTGTATTTT.

The chain uses TRBV2 and TRBJ2-3; D remains unclear. CDR1 and CDR2 (germline): SNHLY, FYNNEI. V gave up 4 bases and J gave up 0 bases, with 5 bases separating them. This CDR3 region has 13 residues. CDR3 DNA: TGTGCCAGCAGTGGAACTAGCACAGATACGCAGTATTTT. Its translation: CASSGTSTDTQYF.

V usage is TRBV2 and J usage is TRBJ2-7; D perhaps matches TRBD1 (5 bases). CDR1 SNHLY and CDR2 FYNNEI come from the germline V gene. V shed 6 bases and J shed 4 bases, with 10 bases lying between them. The CDR3 contains 12 residues. CDR3 sequence: CASSDDSYEQYF. CDR3 nucleotide sequence: TGTGCCAGCAGCGACGACAGTTACGAGCAGTACTTC.

The rearrangement joins TRBV29-1 to TRBJ1-2; D unresolved. V lost 7 bases, J lost 3 bases, and 12 bases lay in between. The CDR3 totals 12 residues. Germline V gene sequence: CDR1 SQVTM, CDR2 ANQGSEA. The CDR3 protein is CSAYGPYYGYTF. The CDR3 bases are TGCAGCGCTTATGGGCCCTACTATGGCTACACCTTC.

The genes are TRBV19 and TRBJ2-2; 7 nucleotides match TRBD1. CDR1 is LNHDA, CDR2 SQIVND, per germline (reference sequence). The junction had 5 bases not matched to a gene; V was cut back by 8 bases and J by 5 bases. This CDR3 is built from 13 residues. CDR3 sequence (DNA): TGTGCCAGTCGACAGGGCGGGACCGGGGAGCTGTTTTTT. Protein: CASRQGGTGELFF.

J is TRBJ1-1 and V is TRBV11-2; 7 bases line up with TRBD1. Looked up from germline, CDR1 is SGHAT and CDR2 is FQNNGV. V lost 0 bases, J lost 1 base, and 8 bases stayed unmatched. This CDR3 region has 17 residues. CDR3 sequence: CASSLESGGIWNTEAFF. Written as DNA, the CDR3 is TGTGCCAGCAGCTTAGAATCAGGGGGGATATGGAACACTGAAGCTTTCTTT.

This clone counts as large. The rearrangement uses TRBV5-5 and TRBJ2-7, with D perhaps given as TRBD1 or TRBD2 (5 bases each). The CDR3 consists of 15 residues. Germline V CDR1 and CDR2: SGHKS, YYEKEE (reference sequence). Trimming cost V 0 bases and J 2 bases, with 12 bases left between them. The CDR3 nucleotides are TGTGCCAGCAGCTTGGTAGCCGGGGCCGCCTACGAGCAGTACTTC. Translated, it gives CASSLVAGAAYEQYF.

In its sample, this clone was seen a few times. In DNA form, the CDR3 reads TGTGCCAGCAGCTCGGGCGGGGGGGATAACTATGGCTACACCTTC. Translation: CASSSGGGDNYGYTF. The V gene is TRBV7-9, the J gene TRBJ1-2; tentative D call: TRBD1 (5 bases). Looked up from germline, CDR1 is SEHNR and CDR2 is FQNEAQ (reference sequence). Trimming removed 4 bases at V and 1 base at J, with 13 bases between. This CDR3 contains 15 residues.

The gene calls are TRBV7-8 and TRBJ2-2, with D hard to call. The CDR3 is 12 residues long. Germline V CDR1 and CDR2: SGHVS, FQNEAQ. V was pared by 9 bases and J by 5 bases, with 10 bases between. The CDR3 loop reads CASRLPTGELFF. As DNA, the CDR3 is TGTGCCAGTAGGCTACCGACCGGGGAGCTGTTTTTT. Supplemented by reference TRBV7-8 and TRBJ2-2, the full variable domain reads GAGVSQSPRYKVAKRGQDVALRCDPISGHVSLFWYQQALGQGPEFLTYFQNEAQLDKSGLPSDRFFAERPEGSVSTLKIQRTQQEDSAVYLCASRLPTGELFFGEGSRLTVL.

The gene calls are TRBV5-5 and TRBJ1-2; D gene ambiguous. Germline loops: CDR1 SGHKS, CDR2 YYEKEE (reference sequence). The V end was cut by 3 bases, the J end by 2 bases, with 8 bases between. The CDR3 consists of 13 residues. Here the CDR3 reads CASSSDSNYGYTF. CDR3 DNA sequence: TGTGCCAGCAGCTCCGACTCCAACTATGGCTACACCTTC.

This chain links TRBV11-2 with TRBJ2-3, with D uncertain. V dropped 1 base and J dropped 2 bases, with 7 bases sitting between them. The germline gives CDR1 SGHAT, CDR2 FQNNGV. The CDR3 has 14 residues. The CDR3 sequence: CASSLVTDTDTQYF. CDR3 nucleotides: TGTGCCAGCAGCTTAGTTACCGACACAGATACGCAGTATTTT.

This chain joins TRBV5-1 and TRBJ1-1; D is possibly TRBD1 (6 bases). This CDR3 is 14 amino acids long. The V gene lost 4 bases and the J gene lost 6 bases, with 16 bases spanning the gap. Germline V CDR1 and CDR2: SGHRS, YFSETQ. DNA of the CDR3: TGCGCCAGCAGCCTTACCGCAGGGGCTGCTGAAGCTTTCTTT. It translates to CASSLTAGAAEAFF.

The chain combines TRBV7-2 with TRBJ2-1; the match to TRBD2 covers 7 bases. CDR3 size: 16 residues. Trimming removed 1 base from V and 10 bases from J; junction bases left unmatched: 13. Germline loops: CDR1 SGHTA, CDR2 FQGNSA. For the CDR3, the DNA is TGTGCCAGCAGCTTAGGTGGGATGGGCGGGGGAAGGGAGCAGTTCTTC. Its protein is CASSLGGMGGGREQFF.

The chain uses TRBV11-2 and TRBJ1-6; D perhaps matches TRBD1 (6 bases). The germline CDR1 and CDR2 sequences are SGHAT and FQNNGV. V was cut by 6 bases and J by 11 bases, with 14 bases left in between. This CDR3 is 13 amino acids long. DNA of the CDR3: TGTGCCAGCAGTCTAGGGGGGGCAGCACCCCTCCACTTT. Protein: CASSLGGAAPLHF.

The chain couples TRBV7-3 to TRBJ2-3, with D perhaps assigned TRBD1 or TRBD2 (6 bases each). Trimming took 4 bases from V and 2 from J, leaving 10 bases between them. The CDR3 consists of 14 residues. Germline V gene sequence: CDR1 SGHTA, CDR2 FQGTGA. CDR3 in DNA: TGTGCCAGCAGCTCGGGGGCAGTCACAGATACGCAGTATTTT. Translated: CASSSGAVTDTQYF.